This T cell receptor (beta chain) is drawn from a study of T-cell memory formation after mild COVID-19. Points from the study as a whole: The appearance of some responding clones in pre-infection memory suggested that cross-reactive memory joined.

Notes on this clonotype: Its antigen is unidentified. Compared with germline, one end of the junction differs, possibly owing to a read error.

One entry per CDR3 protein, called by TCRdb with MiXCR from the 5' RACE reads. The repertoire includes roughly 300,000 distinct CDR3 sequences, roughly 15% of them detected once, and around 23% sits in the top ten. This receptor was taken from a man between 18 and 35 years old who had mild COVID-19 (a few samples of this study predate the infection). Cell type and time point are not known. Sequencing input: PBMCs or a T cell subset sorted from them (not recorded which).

CDR3 DNA sequence: TGCAGCGTTTATGACCACAGGGGAAGCTCCTATAAGTCACCCCTCCACTTT. This sequence encodes CSVYDHRGSSYKSPLHF. The chain couples TRBV29-1 to TRBJ1-6; TRBD1 matches at 7 bases. CDR1 SQVTM and CDR2 ANQGSEA come from the germline V gene. This CDR3 is built from 17 residues.